This T cell receptor beta chain was sequenced in a study of blood T cells in healthy people across ages. A second PCR, run for about 7 to 12 cycles, used a sample-barcoded 5' primer plus a J-beta primer mix. TCRdb re-called the 5' RACE reads through MiXCR, storing one row per CDR3 protein. The data show fewer than 1.5 million distinct CDR3 sequences, with 42% seen just once and approximately 7.9% held by the top ten. Concerning this clonotype itself: Its antigen is as yet unknown.

With 3 bases removed from V and 0 bases from J, the gap between germline ends came to 5 bases. Looked up from germline, CDR1 is SQVTM and CDR2 is ANQGSEA. This CDR3 is built from 12 residues. Study-level findings and limits: A strong correlation was seen between TCR beta diversity and naive T cell percentage.

Material: blood. The receptor was isolated from a woman under 30 in good health. The chain combines TRBV29-1 with TRBJ1-2; D remains unclear. CDR3 sequence (DNA): TGCAGCGTTGATTCCCCTAACTATGGCTACACCTTC. It specifies CSVDSPNYGYTF.